The rows below give T cell receptor beta chains drawn from one sample of a study of cytomegalovirus exposure and HLA in healthy donors. TCRdb keeps only in-frame clones here, not all; method: immunoSEQ multiplex PCR. This sample carries tens of thousands of clones, about 78% of them seen once, and the ten largest clones take approximately 6%. The sample comprised PBMCs. The source of these receptors is a man aged 18 to 30 in good health and CMV-seropositive. The CDR3 runs from the conserved cysteine through the conserved F or W. A D gene is named only where the DNA matches it firmly. Size is stated for part of the rows, as once, few or many counts, or as a class when the clone is expanded.

TRBD2 | TRBJ2-1 | few | TRBV5-6 | CASSPAIAGGNEQFF | TGTGCCAGCAGCCCGGCGATAGCGGGAGGGAATGAGCAGTTCTTC
NA | TRBJ1-2 | NA | TRBV6-5 | CASREQGSDGYTF | TGTGCCAGCAGGGAACAGGGCTCAGATGGCTACACCTTC
NA | TRBJ1-5 | NA | TRBV6-1 | CASSESPQPQHF | TGTGCCAGCAGTGAAAGCCCACAGCCCCAGCATTTT
TRBD2 | TRBJ2-5 | NA | TRBV5-1 | CASSLGPSGSETQYF | TGCGCCAGCAGCTTGGGGCCTAGCGGGAGTGAGACCCAGTACTTC
NA | TRBJ1-2 | NA | TRBV28 | CASSLAGSVGYTF | TGTGCCAGCAGTTTGGCGGGTTCCGTGGGCTACACCTTC
NA | TRBJ2-1 | NA | TRBV28 | CASLEASSYNEQFF | TGTGCCAGCCTCGAGGCGAGCTCCTACAATGAGCAGTTCTTC
NA | TRBJ2-7 | once | TRBV10-3 | CAISEYTGEDEQYF | TGTGCCATCAGTGAGTATACAGGGGAGGACGAGCAGTACTTC
NA | TRBJ1-1 | few | TRBV6-5 | CASRTDRRGTEAFF | TGTGCCAGCAGGACCGACAGGCGGGGGACTGAAGCTTTCTTT
NA | TRBJ2-4 | NA | TRBV11-2 | CASSQAIAKNIQYF | TGTGCCAGCAGCCAAGCTATAGCCAAAAACATTCAGTACTTC
NA | TRBJ1-1 | NA | TRBV7-9 | CASSSIRGMNTEAFF | TGTGCCAGCAGCTCTATAAGGGGCATGAACACTGAAGCTTTCTTT
TRBD2 | TRBJ2-7 | NA | TRBV6-1 | CASSASGLAGTYEQYF | TGTGCCAGCAGTGCCTCCGGACTAGCGGGAACCTACGAGCAGTACTTC
TRBD2 | TRBJ2-1 | NA | TRBV7-9 | CASSSSGGPREQFF | TGTGCCAGCAGCTCTAGCGGAGGCCCCCGTGAGCAGTTCTTC
NA | TRBJ2-7 | NA | TRBV6-5 | CASRADRAYYEQYF | TGTGCCAGCAGGGCCGACAGAGCCTACTACGAGCAGTACTTC
NA | TRBJ1-1 | NA | TRBV7-9 | CASGLRNTEAFF | TGTGCCAGCGGCTTACGGAACACTGAAGCTTTCTTT
NA | TRBJ2-1 | NA | TRBV20-1 | CSARSPEQFF | TGCAGTGCTAGGTCTCCTGAGCAGTTCTTC
TRBD2 | TRBJ2-1 | NA | TRBV4-1 | CASSQGYSGVDEQFF | TGCGCCAGCAGCCAAGGGTACAGCGGGGTTGATGAGCAGTTCTTC
NA | TRBJ2-1 | NA | TRBV4-2 | CASSQQGGTLLYNEQFF | TGTGCCAGCAGCCAACAAGGAGGGACGCTCCTTTACAATGAGCAGTTCTTC
TRBD1 | TRBJ2-1 | NA | TRBV7-3 | CASSPGTGSEQFF | TGTGCCAGCAGCCCCGGGACAGGGTCAGAGCAGTTCTTC
TRBD1 | TRBJ1-1 | NA | TRBV11-2 | CASRGQGRTEAFF | TGTGCCAGCAGGGGACAGGGTAGAACTGAAGCTTTCTTT
NA | TRBJ1-4 | NA | TRBV15 | CATSVRQTNEKLFF | TGTGCCACCAGCGTCAGGCAAACTAATGAAAAACTGTTTTTT
TRBD1 | TRBJ1-1 | NA | TRBV6-5 | CASSYRGQGRSEAFF | TGTGCCAGCAGTTACAGGGGACAGGGTCGGTCTGAAGCTTTCTTT
NA | TRBJ1-2 | NA | TRBV6-1 | CASKVDGGPGGYTF | TGTGCCAGCAAAGTAGACGGGGGGCCGGGGGGCTACACCTTC
NA | TRBJ2-2 | NA | TRBV5-1 | CASSVLGPGELFF | TGCGCCAGCAGCGTCCTAGGCCCCGGGGAGCTGTTTTTT
NA | TRBJ1-1 | NA | TRBV6-1 | CASSEASTEKNTEAFF | TGTGCCAGCAGTGAAGCGAGCACAGAGAAGAACACTGAAGCTTTCTTT
NA | TRBJ2-4 | NA | TRBV28 | CATAYDARAKNIQYF | TGTGCCACCGCTTACGATGCGCGGGCCAAAAACATTCAGTACTTC
TRBD1 | TRBJ1-2 | NA | TRBV6-1 | CASSGQGIGYGYTF | TGTGCCAGCAGTGGACAGGGCATCGGCTATGGCTACACCTTC
NA | TRBJ1-1 | NA | TRBV18 | CASSSYSGDTEAFF | TGTGCCAGCTCATCGTATAGCGGGGACACTGAAGCTTTCTTT
TRBD2 | TRBJ2-5 | NA | TRBV11-1 | CASRSSGRADREETQYF | TGTGCCAGCAGGTCCAGCGGGAGGGCCGATAGAGAAGAGACCCAGTACTTC